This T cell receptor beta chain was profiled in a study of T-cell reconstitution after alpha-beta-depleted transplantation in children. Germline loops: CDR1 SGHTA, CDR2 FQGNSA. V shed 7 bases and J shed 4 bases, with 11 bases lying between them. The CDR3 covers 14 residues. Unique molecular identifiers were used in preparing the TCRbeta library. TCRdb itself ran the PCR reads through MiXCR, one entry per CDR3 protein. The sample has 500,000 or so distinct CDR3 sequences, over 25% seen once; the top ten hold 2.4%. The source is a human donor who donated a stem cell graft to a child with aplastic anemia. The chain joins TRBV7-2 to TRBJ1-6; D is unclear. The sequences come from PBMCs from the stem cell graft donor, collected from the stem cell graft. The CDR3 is CASTATTYNSPLHF. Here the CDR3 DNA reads TGTGCCAGCACCGCCACGACTTATAATTCACCCCTCCACTTT.